Listed here are 32 T cell receptor beta chains from one sample, sequenced in a study of blood T cell repertoires in COVID-19. Profiled with immunoSEQ multiplex PCR; TCRdb holds only in-frame clones, not every one. The sample has about 250,000 clones, around 90% seen once. The sequenced sample was peripheral blood. These TCRs come from a man aged 18 to 30 with active or convalescent COVID-19.

The V and J genes are TRBV4-3 and TRBJ2-1; 7 nucleotides match TRBD2. Germline CDR1 and CDR2: LGHNA and YSLEER. The CDR3 is 15 amino acids. The V segment lost 1 base and the J segment 6 bases; nucleotides outside the gene matches: 6. The chain's CDR3 is CASSQGNSGLNEQFF. The CDR3 DNA reads as TGCGCCAGCAGCCAAGGCAATAGCGGGCTCAATGAGCAGTTCTTC.

This rearrangement joins TRBV5-1 to TRBJ1-1, with D unclear. Deletions cut 0 bases from V and 5 bases from J, with 8 bases between. This CDR3 has 13 amino acids. CDR1 is SGHRS, CDR2 YFSETQ, per germline. The CDR3 bases are TGCGCCAGCAGCTTGGAATTACGGACTGAAGCTTTCTTT. It specifies CASSLELRTEAFF.

The chain is built from TRBV6-5 and TRBJ2-1; D possibly corresponds to TRBD1 (6 bases). This CDR3 region has 15 residues. Trimming took 6 bases from V and 4 from J, leaving 16 bases between them. Looked up from germline, CDR1 is MNHEY and CDR2 is SVGAGI. The CDR3 nucleotides read TGTGCCAGCAGGGGACACAGCTTCAGATACAATGAGCAGTTCTTC. This codes for CASRGHSFRYNEQFF.

This clone showed up just a few times. The J gene is TRBJ1-2, the V gene TRBV19; maybe TRBD1 (5 bases). Germline V CDR1 and CDR2: LNHDA, SQIVND (reference sequence). Trimming removed 8 bases from V and 7 bases from J, with 14 bases in between. This CDR3 has 12 residues. This chain's CDR3 is CASFFRGGGYTF. CDR3 nucleotide sequence: TGTGCCAGTTTTTTTAGGGGTGGTGGCTACACCTTC.

The V and J genes are TRBV29-1 and TRBJ2-1, with 10 bases aligning to TRBD2. Trimming at V came to 0 bases and at J to 6 bases, leaving 5 bases not matched to a gene. This CDR3 has 15 amino acids. CDR1 and CDR2 (germline): SQVTM, ANQGSEA. The DNA for the CDR3 is TGCAGCGTTGAAGATGGGACTAGCGATCCCAATGAGCAGTTCTTC. Its protein is CSVEDGTSDPNEQFF.

The V call is TRBV6-5, the J call TRBJ1-2; possibly TRBD1 for D (5 bases). CDR1 and CDR2 from the germline V gene are MNHEY and SVGAGI. The CDR3 is made up of 13 amino acids. Trimming took off 2 bases at V and 8 bases at J, with 12 bases between the two ends. CDR3 region: CASSYEGVRGYTF. CDR3 nucleotides: TGTGCCAGCAGTTACGAAGGGGTCAGGGGCTACACCTTC.

J is TRBJ2-3 and V is TRBV27; D might be TRBD2 (6 bases). CDR3 size: 16 residues. Germline CDR1 MNHEY, CDR2 SMNVEV (reference sequence). Trimming pared 8 bases from V and 3 bases from J, leaving 21 bases between. The CDR3 nucleotides are TGTGCCAGCTCACCTGGGGGAGGACCTCCTACAGATACGCAGTATTTT. Protein: CASSPGGGPPTDTQYF.

In its sample, this clone was seen a few times. V gene TRBV27 combines with J gene TRBJ1-1; 7 positions match TRBD1. Germline V CDR1 and CDR2: MNHEY, SMNVEV (reference sequence). The CDR3 consists of 15 residues. V lost 0 bases, J lost 6 bases, and 7 bases stayed unmatched. DNA of the CDR3: TGTGCCAGCAGTTTATCAGGGGGCAGGTGGGCTGAAGCTTTCTTT. Translating gives CASSLSGGRWAEAFF.

A few counts support this clone. The V call is TRBV7-2, the J call TRBJ2-5, with D tentatively TRBD1 (6 bases). CDR3 length equals 14 residues. Germline V CDR1 and CDR2: SGHTA, FQGNSA. Trimming cost V 4 bases and J 4 bases, with 13 bases left between them. CDR3 amino acids: CASSSRQVTETQYF. The CDR3 region has the DNA TGTGCCAGCAGCTCCCGACAGGTAACAGAGACCCAGTACTTC.

This chain uses TRBV28 with TRBJ1-1; TRBD1 might be the D (6 bases). Germline CDR1 is MDHEN and CDR2 is SYDVKM. The CDR3 is 13 residues long. The ends were cut back, 9 bases at V and 1 base at J, with 12 bases in the middle. The CDR3 sequence: CASYRASNTEAFF. In DNA form, the CDR3 reads TGTGCCAGTTACAGGGCTTCGAACACTGAAGCTTTCTTT. The full variable domain, its missing parts supplied by reference TRBV28 and TRBJ1-1, is DVKVTQSSRYLVKRTGEKVFLECVQDMDHENMFWYRQDPGLGLRLIYFSYDVKMKEKGDIPEGYSVSREKKERFSLILESASTNQTSMYLCASYRASNTEAFFGQGTRLTVV.

The CDR3 coding sequence is TGTGCCAGCAGTGAGGGTCTAGCGGGAGGAACAACGCATGAGCAGTTCTTC. Amino acids: CASSEGLAGGTTHEQFF. The chain joins TRBV6-1 to TRBJ2-1; 11 nucleotides line up with TRBD2. The CDR3 runs to 17 residues. The germline gives CDR1 MNHNS, CDR2 SASEGT. V lost 3 bases to trimming and J lost 8 bases; unmatched junction nucleotides: 12.

This chain links TRBV9 with TRBJ1-3; D is undetermined. The V and J ends lost 0 bases and 0 bases respectively, with 7 bases between them. This CDR3 is built from 15 residues. Per the germline V gene, CDR1 is SGDLS and CDR2 is YYNGEE. The CDR3: CASSVDSSSGNTIYF. CDR3 DNA: TGTGCCAGCAGCGTAGACAGCTCCTCTGGAAACACCATATATTTT.

This sequence joins TRBV7-9 and TRBJ2-3, with 10 positions matching TRBD2. CDR3 length: 19 amino acids. V was pared by 1 base and J by 2 bases, with 12 bases of the junction left unmatched. The V gene's germline CDR1 is SEHNR and CDR2 FQNEAQ (reference sequence). In DNA form, the CDR3 reads TGTGCCAGCAGCTTAGGGACTAGCGGAACCTGGGGCCTCACAGATACGCAGTATTTT. This encodes CASSLGTSGTWGLTDTQYF.

The CDR3 bases are TGTGCCAGCAGTCCATTGCGGGAGACCTACGAGCAGTACTTC. It codes for CASSPLRETYEQYF. The chain couples TRBV27 to TRBJ2-7; 7 bases are a match to TRBD2. The V segment lost 5 bases and the J segment 2 bases; nucleotides outside the gene matches: 6. Germline V CDR1 and CDR2: MNHEY, SMNVEV (reference sequence). CDR3 length equals 14 residues.

V is TRBV28 and J is TRBJ1-1; tentative D call: TRBD1 (5 bases). V lost 3 bases and J 11 bases, leaving 22 bases between the germline ends. Germline CDR1 MDHEN, CDR2 SYDVKM. The CDR3 has 15 residues. CDR3 protein: CASSFWQGTQLGAFF. CDR3 DNA sequence: TGTGCCAGCAGTTTTTGGCAGGGCACACAACTGGGGGCTTTCTTT.

This chain links TRBV9 with TRBJ1-1; D is possibly TRBD1 (5 bases). Germline V gene sequence: CDR1 SGDLS, CDR2 YYNGEE. This CDR3 has 16 amino acids. Between the trimmed V and J ends, which lost 0 bases and 3 bases, there was a span of 15 bases. CDR3 amino acids: CASSVVGGTLDTEAFF. In DNA, the CDR3 is TGTGCCAGCAGCGTAGTTGGGGGGACTCTGGACACTGAAGCTTTCTTT.

The chain recombines TRBV10-3 with TRBJ2-7; no reliable D call. The V and J ends lost 4 bases and 6 bases respectively, with 16 bases between them. Germline CDR1 and CDR2: ENHRY and SYGVKD. The CDR3 sequence is 14 residues long. The DNA for the CDR3 is TGTGCCATCAGTGGGCCTCTAGTCCAAGGCGAGCAGTACTTC. Amino acid sequence: CAISGPLVQGEQYF.

The V and J genes are TRBV9 and TRBJ2-1, with 8 bases aligning to TRBD2. The CDR3 runs to 15 residues. Germline V gives CDR1 SGDLS, CDR2 YYNGEE. Germline trimming cut 3 bases from V and 3 bases from J; bases unmatched to any gene: 5. The CDR3 DNA sequence: TGTGCCAGCAGCGCCGGGGGGGCCCTCTACAATGAGCAGTTCTTC. This gives the protein CASSAGGALYNEQFF.

This clone was counted only a few times. The gene calls are TRBV6-6 and TRBJ1-1, with 7 bases fitting TRBD1. The CDR3 covers 16 residues. Unmatched junction bases numbered 13, after V lost 6 bases and J lost 3 bases. CDR1 is MNHNY and CDR2 is SVGAGI in the germline V gene (reference sequence). DNA of the CDR3: TGTGCCAGCAGACAAGTAAAGGGGGCGCGCGACACTGAAGCTTTCTTT. Translation: CASRQVKGARDTEAFF.

The J gene is TRBJ2-1, the V gene TRBV9, with D possibly matching TRBD2 (5 bases). V was trimmed by 3 bases and J by 4 bases, leaving 14 bases between them. The CDR3 has 15 amino acids. CDR1 is SGDLS, CDR2 YYNGEE, per germline. CDR3 sequence (DNA): TGTGCCAGCAGCGCCTCCGGGATCCCATACAATGAGCAGTTCTTC. It is translated as CASSASGIPYNEQFF.

V usage is TRBV11-3 and J usage is TRBJ2-3; TRBD2 matches at 7 bases. The junction had 7 bases not matched to a gene; V was cut back by 5 bases and J by 5 bases. Germline V CDR1 and CDR2: SGHNT, YENEEA. The CDR3 has 14 amino acids. The CDR3 spells CASSAGASGDTQYF. CDR3 in DNA: TGTGCCAGCAGCGCCGGTGCTAGCGGAGATACGCAGTATTTT.

The chain combines TRBV28 with TRBJ2-5; 12 bases agree with TRBD2. Trimming removed 2 bases from V and 5 bases from J; junction bases left unmatched: 12. Germline CDR1 and CDR2: MDHEN and SYDVKM. This CDR3 has 18 residues. This CDR3 reads CASSLRRASGRAMETQYF. The CDR3 coding sequence is TGTGCCAGCAGTTTAAGGAGGGCTAGCGGGAGGGCGATGGAGACCCAGTACTTC.

The gene calls are TRBV11-2 and TRBJ1-5; D is perhaps TRBD1 (5 bases). This CDR3 has 13 residues. The V gene lost 4 bases and the J gene lost 4 bases, with 8 bases spanning the gap. Germline CDR1 and CDR2: SGHAT and FQNNGV. CDR3 in amino acids: CASSWGRNQPQHF. Written as DNA, the CDR3 is TGTGCCAGCAGCTGGGGCAGGAATCAGCCCCAGCATTTT.

Details on this clone: Other nucleotide sequences in the sample specify the same CDR3. The V and J genes are TRBV9 and TRBJ1-4; no clear D. Germline lookup yields CDR1 SGDLS and CDR2 YYNGEE. Trimming removed 0 bases from V and 2 bases from J, with 8 bases in between. CDR3 length: 15 amino acids. The CDR3 sequence: CASSVGGGTNEKLFF. The CDR3 DNA reads as TGTGCCAGCAGCGTAGGCGGAGGGACTAATGAAAAACTGTTTTTT. Using reference TRBV9 and TRBJ1-4 for the parts outside the CDR3, the full variable domain is DSGVTQTPKHLITATGQRVTLRCSPRSGDLSVYWYQQSLDQGLQFLIQYYNGEERAKGNILERFSAQQFPDLHSELNLSSLELGDSALYFCASSVGGGTNEKLFFGSGTQLSVL.

This rearrangement joins TRBV19 to TRBJ2-6; the D gene is possibly TRBD1 (6 bases). The CDR3 covers 15 residues. The V and J ends lost 10 bases and 0 bases respectively, with 13 bases between them. Germline CDR1 reads LNHDA; CDR2 reads SQIVND (reference sequence). The CDR3 here is CAIGGPHSGANVLTF. The DNA of the CDR3 is TGTGCCATAGGGGGACCGCACTCTGGGGCCAACGTCCTGACTTTC.

The V and J genes are TRBV12-5 and TRBJ1-2, with 7 bases fitting TRBD1. From germline, CDR1 is LGHNT and CDR2 FRNRAP. Trimming removed 2 bases from V and 4 bases from J; junction bases left unmatched: 4. The CDR3 runs to 14 residues. The CDR3 DNA sequence: TGTGCTAGTGGTTTGCAGGGGGTCTTCTATGGCTACACCTTC. Translating gives CASGLQGVFYGYTF.

This clone was seen only once. J is TRBJ1-5 and V is TRBV30, with TRBD1 identical over 8 bases. The CDR3 spans 14 residues. Germline V gene sequence: CDR1 GTSNPN, CDR2 SVGIG (reference sequence). After removal of 3 bases from V and 2 bases from J, the junction contained 3 bases not matched to a gene. Here the CDR3 DNA reads TGTGCCTGGAGAATGGACAGGGGCAATCAGCCCCAGCATTTT. This sequence encodes CAWRMDRGNQPQHF.

V gene TRBV10-3 combines with J gene TRBJ1-2, with D possibly TRBD1 on 5 matching bases. The V and J ends lost 0 bases and 3 bases respectively, with 8 bases between them. Looked up from germline, CDR1 is ENHRY and CDR2 is SYGVKD. This CDR3 contains 14 residues. This chain's CDR3 is CAISESRGDYGYTF. In DNA form, the CDR3 reads TGTGCCATCAGTGAGTCCCGGGGGGACTATGGCTACACCTTC.

The chain uses TRBV30 and TRBJ1-2; no firm D call. The germline CDR1 and CDR2 sequences are GTSNPN and SVGIG (reference sequence). The CDR3 consists of 14 residues. The V gene lost 6 bases and the J gene lost 6 bases, with 20 bases spanning the gap. The CDR3 DNA sequence: TGTGCCTGCCAGAGGATCATGGATCCCGATGGCTACACCTTC. It codes for CACQRIMDPDGYTF.

This clone was observed a single time. The rearrangement links TRBV7-8 to TRBJ2-1; TRBD2 aligns across 11 bases. Germline V gives CDR1 SGHVS, CDR2 FQNEAQ. V shed 0 bases and J 15 bases; nucleotides not matched to a gene: 4. There are 13 residues in the CDR3. The CDR3 here is CASSLASGGAGFF. In DNA, the CDR3 is TGTGCCAGCAGCTTAGCTAGCGGGGGGGCTGGGTTCTTC.

This chain joins TRBV6-6 and TRBJ1-2; 10 bases are shared with TRBD1. This CDR3 region has 13 residues. Germline CDR1 is MNHNY and CDR2 is SVGAGI (reference sequence). The junction had 4 bases not matched to a gene; V was cut back by 5 bases and J by 7 bases. CDR3 residues: CASSRDRGRGYTF. As DNA, the CDR3 is TGTGCCAGCAGTCGGGACAGGGGTCGTGGCTACACCTTC.

The chain couples TRBV13 to TRBJ1-3, with 10 bases fitting TRBD1. The V gene's germline CDR1 is PRHDT and CDR2 FYEKMQ (reference sequence). Trimming cost V 5 bases and J 4 bases; bases outside gene matches: 5. The CDR3 totals 15 residues. CDR3 coding DNA: TGTGCCAGCAGCCAGGACAGGGGGACGGGAAACACCATATATTTT. This translates into CASSQDRGTGNTIYF.